Included here is one T cell receptor (beta chain) sequence, with context. Its specificity is unknown. Extraction of RNA preceded its reverse transcription into cDNA, which served as the sequencing template. Data came from immunoSEQ multiplex PCR; TCRdb stores just in-frame clones and leaves some out. In the table there are some 220,000 clones, about 58% of which are singletons. This specimen comes from a study of CD8+ T cells in alopecia areata. About the research overall: Tofacitinib lasted 6 to 18 months, then 6 months off drug. Treated patients received severity scores based on the percentage of scalp area affected.

The treatment: oral pan-JAK inhibitor, 5-10 mg twice daily. Using a FACSAria, the CD4+ and CD8+ T cells were sorted from the PBMCs. Study outcomes and limitations: Although TCR sharing was seen in mice, sharing across patients was less clear, possibly for HLA-related reasons.

The receptor's source is a human donor with alopecia areata. The sequencing here drew on CD4+ T cells sorted from blood, taken at week 4, from a patient treated with tofacitinib.

The CDR3 sequence is CASSQSGGQETQYF. The CDR3 region has the DNA TGTGCCAGTAGTCAGTCGGGGGGGCAAGAGACCCAGTACTTC. The rearrangement joins TRBV19 to TRBJ2-5, with 8 bases fitting TRBD2. Losses at the gene ends were 5 bases for V and 2 bases for J; bases not matched to a gene: 4. The CDR3 consists of 14 residues. CDR1 is LNHDA, CDR2 SQIVND, per germline (reference sequence).